The text below deals with one T cell receptor (beta chain). No antigen is known for it. This record comes from a study of T cells in localized non-small cell lung cancer. The data were produced by immunoSEQ multiplex PCR, yet TCRdb's version contains in-frame clones alone and is incomplete. The sample includes 2,000 to 2,500 clones, about 32% of them seen just once. This CDR3 spans 14 amino acids. V shed 6 bases and J shed 2 bases, with 13 bases lying between them. Germline V lookup: CDR1 MDHEN, CDR2 SYDVKM. Study results and caveats: With higher T cell density in blood came longer overall survival. Peak T cell clonality was found in uninvolved adjacent lung, exceeding tumor. Since sequencing was restricted to only one region of the tumor, intratumor heterogeneity remains a possibility. In adjacent lung appeared a median 57 of the top 100 tumor clones.

The TCR comes from a male donor at least 60 years old with stage I squamous cell lung carcinoma. Material: normal lung tissue next to the tumor, obtained before any cancer treatment. The chain is built from TRBV28 and TRBJ2-5; TRBD2 might be the D (5 bases). The CDR3 sequence is CASSRGRVQETQYF. CDR3 sequence (DNA): TGTGCCAGCAGCCGGGGAAGGGTGCAAGAGACCCAGTACTTC.